The clone carrying this T cell receptor beta chain has ten or more counts. Its antigen remains unidentified. This specimen comes from a study of T cell responses to AZD1222 COVID-19 vaccine. Study findings and constraints: Along spike, vaccine-associated CD4 TCRs were found throughout, with dominance at 160-218 and 743-854. Only five or six individuals given AZD1222 were seropositive at baseline.

TCRdb's table, derived via immunoSEQ multiplex PCR, lists solely in-frame clones and lacks some. The table records 100,000 to 150,000 clones, 65% to 90% of them present only once. Trimming took off 5 bases at V and 7 bases at J, with 17 bases between the two ends. This CDR3 has 15 amino acids. CDR1 and CDR2 from the germline V gene are MDHEN and SYDVKM. The sequence was obtained from an adult in good health. Sequenced here: peripheral blood, sampled on day 0 of AZD1222 vaccination. The chain recombines TRBV28 with TRBJ2-2; D possibly corresponds to TRBD1 (6 bases). CDR3 amino acids: CASSSWTASNGELFF. CDR3 in DNA: TGTGCCAGCAGTAGCTGGACAGCATCCAACGGGGAGCTGTTTTTT.